A single sample is the source of the 21 T cell receptor beta chains below, sequenced in a study of regulatory T cells in long-lasting Graves disease. Time point defined: persistent/refractory GD, antithyroid drugs over 5 years with positive TRAb. RNA extracted from PBMCs served as the sequencing template. HTBI primers from iRepertoire and Arm-PCR of CDR3 regions yielded the TCR beta libraries. TCRdb redid the calling of the multiplex PCR reads with MiXCR, one entry per CDR3 protein. The sample has 400,000 to 500,000 distinct CDR3 sequences, under 25% seen once. Sequencing was performed on peripheral blood mononuclear cells (PBMCs), taken when the disease was refractory, from a patient treated with antithyroid drugs. All receptors come from a female donor with Graves disease.

This clonotype was counted many times. The V and J genes are TRBV12-3 or TRBV12-4 and TRBJ1-4, with TRBD1 matching 10 bases. The CDR3 length is 13 residues. V gave up 6 bases and J gave up 8 bases; unmatched junction bases: 3. The CDR3 protein is CASRGQGWEKLFF. The CDR3, as DNA: TGTGCCAGCAGGGGACAGGGGTGGGAAAAACTGTTTTTT.

This clonotype appeared a few times. J is TRBJ2-7 and V is TRBV20-1; 13 bases are shared with TRBD2. With 3 bases clipped from V and 7 bases from J, the junction kept 9 bases outside the gene matches. Per the germline V gene, CDR1 is DFQATT and CDR2 is SNEGSKA (reference sequence). This CDR3 contains 15 residues. CDR3 amino acids: CSASPRTSGSLEQYF. The CDR3 bases are TGCAGTGCTAGCCCCAGGACTAGCGGGAGTCTTGAGCAGTACTTC.

The V call is TRBV5-6, the J call TRBJ1-2; D gene ambiguous. Germline CDR1 and CDR2: SGHDT and YYEEEE. The CDR3 runs 15 residues. V lost 3 bases and J lost 4, with 16 bases in between. Written as DNA, the CDR3 is TGTGCCAGCAGCTCCTGGACGGATTTAATCTATGGCTACACCTTC. It codes for CASSSWTDLIYGYTF.

The sample holds a few counts of this clonotype. The CDR3 DNA follows: TGTGCCAGCAGCCCTGAGACTAGCGGGGAGCTGTTTTTT. Translating it yields CASSPETSGELFF. This sequence joins TRBV5-6 and TRBJ2-2; D perhaps matches TRBD2 (6 bases). The length of the CDR3 is 13 residues. The germline gives CDR1 SGHDT, CDR2 YYEEEE. V lost 4 bases and J lost 7, with 11 bases in between.

This chain connects TRBV20-1 to TRBJ2-7; TRBD2 matches 7 bases. The J segment lost 1 base and the V segment lost 3 bases, leaving 18 bases of the junction unmatched. The germline gives CDR1 DFQATT, CDR2 SNEGSKA (reference sequence). The CDR3 covers 18 residues. This CDR3 reads CSASLLEGGPWGSYEQYF. The CDR3 region has the DNA TGCAGTGCTAGCCTCTTAGAGGGAGGGCCGTGGGGGTCCTACGAGCAGTACTTC.

This clonotype was recorded many times. The chain links TRBV15 to TRBJ1-2, with D hard to call. V gave up 4 bases and J gave up 4 bases, with 10 bases separating them. Looked up from germline, CDR1 is LNHNV and CDR2 is YYDKDF (reference sequence). The CDR3 is 13 residues long. The CDR3 coding sequence is TGTGCCACCAGCATAGCAGGCCGCTATGGCTACACCTTC. It translates to CATSIAGRYGYTF.

This clonotype was recorded many times. V gene TRBV30 combines with J gene TRBJ1-1; D not resolved. Trimming shortened V by 4 bases and J by 3 bases, and 6 bases separated the two germline ends. The CDR3 has 11 amino acids. Per germline, CDR1 GTSNPN and CDR2 SVGIG (reference sequence). CDR3 in amino acids: CAWIWDTEAFF. CDR3 in DNA: TGTGCCTGGATTTGGGACACTGAAGCTTTCTTT.

This chain links TRBV10-3 with TRBJ2-7, with TRBD2 identical over 8 bases. The CDR3 has 20 amino acids. Looked up from germline, CDR1 is ENHRY and CDR2 is SYGVKD. With V trimmed by 2 bases and J by 3 bases, 21 bases remained unmatched. CDR3 sequence reads: CAISEDPGGLRRGSIYEQYF. The CDR3 bases are TGTGCCATCAGTGAGGATCCGGGGGGGTTGAGACGCGGGAGCATCTACGAGCAGTACTTC.

This clonotype was seen at least ten times. V and J are TRBV20-1 and TRBJ2-5; no definite D call. Germline CDR1 DFQATT, CDR2 SNEGSKA (reference sequence). Trimming took 1 base from V and 5 from J, leaving 11 bases between them. CDR3 length: 13 amino acids. In DNA, the CDR3 is TGCAGTGCTAGAGGGCAGGCAGCGGAGACCCAGTACTTC. It encodes CSARGQAAETQYF.

This clonotype was seen a single time. The gene calls are TRBV7-9 and TRBJ2-1; 10 bases map to TRBD2. There are 16 residues in the CDR3. V gave up 3 bases and J gave up 7 bases; unmatched junction bases: 9. Germline V gene lookup returns CDR1 SEHNR and CDR2 FQNEAQ (reference sequence). Here the CDR3 reads CASSFHGLAALNEQFF. CDR3 DNA sequence: TGTGCCAGCAGCTTCCACGGACTAGCGGCCTTAAATGAGCAGTTCTTC.

A word on this clonotype: A clone one base away is much larger, so this may be a read error. V usage is TRBV28 and J usage is TRBJ2-7, with TRBD2 as a possible D gene (5 bases). This CDR3 region has 13 residues. Germline V lookup: CDR1 MDHEN, CDR2 SYDVKM. With 2 bases removed from V and 9 bases from J, the gap between germline ends came to 14 bases. CDR3: CASSLRGTDGQYF. The CDR3 nucleotides read TGTGCCAGCAGTTTACGGGGTACGGACGGGCAGTACTTC.

This clonotype has just a few counts. CDR3 nucleotide sequence: TGTGCCACCAGGGGACTAGCGGGAGGGCCGGATAAACCGGGGGAGCTGTTTTTT. It codes for CATRGLAGGPDKPGELFF. The rearrangement joins TRBV24-1 to TRBJ2-2; TRBD2 matches 16 bases. Trimming removed 7 bases from V and 8 bases from J; junction bases left unmatched: 12. This CDR3 is built from 18 residues. Germline loops: CDR1 KGHDR, CDR2 SFDVKD.

This clonotype was detected a few times. V is TRBV5-1 and J is TRBJ2-7, with D perhaps given as TRBD1 or TRBD2 (5 bases each). The CDR3 loop spans 14 amino acids. Germline values: CDR1 SGHRS, CDR2 YFSETQ. Trimming shortened V by 4 bases and J by 3 bases, and 14 bases separated the two germline ends. The CDR3 sequence is CASSPTWGNYEQYF. CDR3 DNA sequence: TGCGCCAGCAGCCCGACCTGGGGGAACTACGAGCAGTACTTC. The full variable domain, with the rest looked up from reference TRBV5-1 and TRBJ2-7, is KAGVTQTPRYLIKTRGQQVTLSCSPISGHRSVSWYQQTPGQGLQFLFEYFSETQRNKGNFPGRFSGRQFSNSRSEMNVSTLELGDSALYLCASSPTWGNYEQYFGPGTRLTVT.

The rearrangement links TRBV9 to TRBJ2-7; 8 bases match TRBD1. CDR1 and CDR2 from the germline V gene are SGDLS and YYNGEE. The V segment lost 0 bases and the J segment 7 bases; nucleotides outside the gene matches: 3. The CDR3 is 13 amino acids. CDR3 residues: CASSVVTGGEQYF. In nucleotides, the CDR3 is TGTGCCAGCAGCGTAGTTACAGGGGGTGAGCAGTACTTC.

This clonotype was counted only a few times. V is TRBV27 and J is TRBJ2-7; weak D call: TRBD1 (7 bases). Trimming removed 6 bases from V and 0 bases from J, with 15 bases in between. Per germline, CDR1 MNHEY and CDR2 SMNVEV (reference sequence). The CDR3 runs 15 residues. Here the CDR3 reads CASRAGQEGSYEQYF. As DNA, the CDR3 is TGTGCCAGCAGGGCAGGACAGGAGGGCTCCTACGAGCAGTACTTC.

The chain couples TRBV28 to TRBJ2-7, with a weak D call TRBD1 (6 bases). The ends were cut back, 6 bases at V and 3 bases at J, with 21 bases in the middle. CDR1 and CDR2 from the germline V gene are MDHEN and SYDVKM. The CDR3 sequence is 16 residues long. The CDR3 region has the DNA TGTGCCAGCAGCCGATACCAGGGGAAAAAGCGCTACGAGCAGTACTTC. This gives the protein CASSRYQGKKRYEQYF.

This clonotype has more than one count but fewer than ten. The chain recombines TRBV2 with TRBJ2-3, with D unclear. Germline values: CDR1 SNHLY, CDR2 FYNNEI. The CDR3 is 15 residues long. V lost 3 bases and J lost 3, with 13 bases in between. In nucleotides, the CDR3 is TGTGCCAGCAGTGATGCCAGCCCCGGGACAGATACGCAGTATTTT. This encodes CASSDASPGTDTQYF.

This clonotype was picked up a small number of times. The chain joins TRBV2 to TRBJ2-2, with D unclear. Germline loops: CDR1 SNHLY, CDR2 FYNNEI. This CDR3 contains 14 residues. Trimming removed 5 bases from V and 4 bases from J, with 11 bases in between. The CDR3 nucleotides read TGTGCCAGCAGTTACGACACTCTCACCGGGGAGCTGTTTTTT. Translated, it gives CASSYDTLTGELFF. The full variable domain, completed using reference TRBV2 and TRBJ2-2, is EPEVTQTPSHQVTQMGQEVILRCVPISNHLYFYWYRQILGQKVEFLVSFYNNEISEKSEIFDDQFSVERPDGSNFTLKIRSTKLEDSAMYFCASSYDTLTGELFFGEGSRLTVL.

The table lists this clonotype with a few counts. The CDR3 sequence: CASSTPGTGGNEQFF. CDR3 coding DNA: TGTGCCAGCAGTACCCCCGGGACAGGGGGCAATGAGCAGTTCTTC. This chain links TRBV11-3 with TRBJ2-1; 11 positions agree with TRBD1. Germline V gives CDR1 SGHNT, CDR2 YENEEA. This CDR3 contains 15 residues. Trimming at V came to 6 bases and at J to 6 bases, leaving 7 bases not matched to a gene.

This chain connects TRBV20-1 to TRBJ2-3, with D maybe TRBD2 (5 bases). The CDR3 consists of 14 residues. The germline gives CDR1 DFQATT, CDR2 SNEGSKA (reference sequence). V dropped 6 bases and J dropped 2 bases, with 15 bases sitting between them. This CDR3 is CSAPPFGNTDTQYF. CDR3 DNA: TGCAGTGCCCCCCCTTTCGGGAACACAGATACGCAGTATTTT.

For this clonotype: The junction does not match germline at one end; this may be a read error. The chain links TRBV28 to TRBJ1-5; D uncertain. Germline loops: CDR1 MDHEN, CDR2 SYDVKM. This CDR3 comprises 15 residues. CDR3 in amino acids: CASSKGSGVNRPQHF. In DNA form, the CDR3 reads TGTGCCAGCAGTAAAGGTTCAGGAGTTAATCGGCCCCAGCATTTT.